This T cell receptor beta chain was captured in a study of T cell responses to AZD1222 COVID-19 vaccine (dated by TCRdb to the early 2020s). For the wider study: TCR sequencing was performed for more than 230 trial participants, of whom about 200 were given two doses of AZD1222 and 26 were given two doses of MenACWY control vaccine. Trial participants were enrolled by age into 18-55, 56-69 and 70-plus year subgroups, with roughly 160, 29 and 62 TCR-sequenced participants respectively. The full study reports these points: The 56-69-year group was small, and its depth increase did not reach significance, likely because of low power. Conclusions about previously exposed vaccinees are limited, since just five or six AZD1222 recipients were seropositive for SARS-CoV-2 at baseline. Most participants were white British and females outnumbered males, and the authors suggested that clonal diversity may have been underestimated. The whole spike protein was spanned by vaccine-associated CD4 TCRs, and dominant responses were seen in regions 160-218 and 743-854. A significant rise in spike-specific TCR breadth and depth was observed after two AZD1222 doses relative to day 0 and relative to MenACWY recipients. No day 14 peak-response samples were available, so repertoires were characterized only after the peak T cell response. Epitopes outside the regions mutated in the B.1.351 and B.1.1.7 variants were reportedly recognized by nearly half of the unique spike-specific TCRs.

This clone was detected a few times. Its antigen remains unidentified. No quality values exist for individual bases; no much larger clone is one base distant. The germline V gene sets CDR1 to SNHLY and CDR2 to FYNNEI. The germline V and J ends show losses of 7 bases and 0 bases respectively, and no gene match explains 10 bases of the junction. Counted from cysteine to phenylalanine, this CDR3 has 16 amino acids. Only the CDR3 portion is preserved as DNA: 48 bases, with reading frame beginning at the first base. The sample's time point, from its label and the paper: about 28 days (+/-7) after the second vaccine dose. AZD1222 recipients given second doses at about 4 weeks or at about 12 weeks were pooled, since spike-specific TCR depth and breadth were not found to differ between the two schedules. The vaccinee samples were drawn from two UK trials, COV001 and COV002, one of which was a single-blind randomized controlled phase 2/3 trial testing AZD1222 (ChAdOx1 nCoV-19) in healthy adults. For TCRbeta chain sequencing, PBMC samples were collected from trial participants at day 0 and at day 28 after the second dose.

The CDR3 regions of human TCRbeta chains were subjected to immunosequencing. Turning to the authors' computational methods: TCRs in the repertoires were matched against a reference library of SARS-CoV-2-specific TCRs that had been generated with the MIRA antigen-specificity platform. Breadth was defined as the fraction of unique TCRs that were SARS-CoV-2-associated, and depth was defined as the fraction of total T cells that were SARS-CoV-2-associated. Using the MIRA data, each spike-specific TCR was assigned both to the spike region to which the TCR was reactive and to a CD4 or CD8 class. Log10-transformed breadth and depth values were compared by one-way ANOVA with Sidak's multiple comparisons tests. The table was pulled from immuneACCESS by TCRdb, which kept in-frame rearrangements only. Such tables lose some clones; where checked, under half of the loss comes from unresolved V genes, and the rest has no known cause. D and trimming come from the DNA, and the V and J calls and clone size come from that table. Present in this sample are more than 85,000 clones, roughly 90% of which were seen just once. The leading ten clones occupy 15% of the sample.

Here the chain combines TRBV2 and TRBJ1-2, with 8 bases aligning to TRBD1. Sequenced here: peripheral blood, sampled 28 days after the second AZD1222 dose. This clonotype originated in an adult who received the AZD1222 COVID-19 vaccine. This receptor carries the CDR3 CASIPDRANANYGYTF. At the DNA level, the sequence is TGTGCCAGCATTCCGGACAGGGCCAACGCTAACTATGGCTACACCTTC.